This entry concerns a single TCR beta chain. J was trimmed by 4 bases and V by 5 bases; bases with no gene match: 4. The V gene's germline CDR1 is MNHNY and CDR2 SVGAGI (reference sequence). This CDR3 contains 15 residues. PCR was performed a second time for roughly 7 to 11 cycles using a sample-barcoded 5' primer and a J-beta primer mix. TCRdb re-analysed the 5' RACE reads in MiXCR, keeping a single row per CDR3 protein. The sample lists about 380,000 distinct CDR3 sequences, over 45% occurring once. This sample is drawn from a study of blood T cells in healthy people across ages. This chain uses TRBV6-6 with TRBJ2-6; 8 nucleotides match TRBD2. The sequencing input was blood. The source of this sequence is a man aged 60-69 years in good health. This CDR3 is CASSARGEGANVLTF. DNA for the CDR3: TGTGCCAGCAGTGCGCGGGGGGAAGGGGCCAACGTCCTGACTTTC.